The sample holds many counts of the clone carrying this T cell receptor (beta chain). Antigen: not known. This sample is part of a study of T cells after yellow fever vaccination. 5'RACE template switching added a universal primer site and UMIs to TCR cDNA. TCRdb reanalysed the 5' RACE reads using MiXCR and keeps one entry per CDR3 protein. The sample holds hundreds of thousands of distinct CDR3 sequences, about a sixth seen once. Study-wide findings and caveats: In post-booster samples, most primary-vaccination clones reappeared (about 95% CD4, roughly 90% CD8). Few clonotypes appeared in both CD4 and CD8 compartments. Faster peaking, at day 5 versus 15, marked a secondary response that was weaker.

The sequences come from PBMCs, collected roughly 5 days after the first yellow fever vaccination. This receptor was obtained from a man between 18 and 35 years old who received the YFV17D yellow fever vaccine.

For the CDR3, the DNA is TGTGCCAGCAGCTTAGTGTCCGGGAGTACCACTGAAGCTTTCTTT. Translated, it gives CASSLVSGSTTEAFF. The chain uses TRBV7-9 and TRBJ1-1; D gene unclear. This CDR3 is built from 15 residues. Per the germline V gene, CDR1 is SEHNR and CDR2 is FQNEAQ (reference sequence). Trimming shortened V by 1 base and J by 4 bases, and 13 bases separated the two germline ends. The full variable domain, its missing parts supplied by reference TRBV7-9 and TRBJ1-1, is DTGVSQNPRHKITKRGQNVTFRCDPISEHNRLYWYRQTLGQGPEFLTYFQNEAQLEKSRLLSDRFSAERPKGSFSTLEIQRTEQGDSAMYLCASSLVSGSTTEAFFGQGTRLTVV.